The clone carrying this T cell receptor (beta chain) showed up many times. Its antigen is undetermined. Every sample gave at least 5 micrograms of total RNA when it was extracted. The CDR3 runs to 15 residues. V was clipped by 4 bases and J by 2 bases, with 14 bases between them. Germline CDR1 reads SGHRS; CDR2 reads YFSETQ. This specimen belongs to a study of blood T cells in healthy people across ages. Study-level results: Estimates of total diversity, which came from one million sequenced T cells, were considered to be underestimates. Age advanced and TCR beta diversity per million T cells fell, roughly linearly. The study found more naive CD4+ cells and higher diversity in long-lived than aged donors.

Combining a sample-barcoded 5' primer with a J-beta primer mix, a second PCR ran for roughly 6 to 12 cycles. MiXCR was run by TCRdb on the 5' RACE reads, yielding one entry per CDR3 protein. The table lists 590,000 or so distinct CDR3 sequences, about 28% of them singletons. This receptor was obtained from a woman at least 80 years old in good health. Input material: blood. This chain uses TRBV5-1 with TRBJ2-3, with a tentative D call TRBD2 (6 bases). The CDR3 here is CASSPSARDTDTQYF. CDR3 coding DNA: TGCGCCAGCAGCCCTAGCGCCCGGGACACAGATACGCAGTATTTT.